A single sample gave rise to the 26 T cell receptor beta chains below, sequenced in a study of cytomegalovirus exposure and HLA in healthy donors. A multiplex PCR was run with 60 Vbeta primers and 13 Jbeta primers. The method was immunoSEQ multiplex PCR; TCRdb's version includes in-frame clones alone and lacks a portion of them. This sample carries about 140,000 clones, just under 85% of them seen once, and the ten largest clones take 1.4% to 1.5%. The sequencing sample was made of PBMCs. Every receptor here comes from a man aged 30-40 years in good health and CMV-seropositive.

The chain recombines TRBV7-2 with TRBJ2-7; D is undetermined. Trimming took 3 bases from V and 2 from J, leaving 11 bases between them. Germline CDR1 SGHTA, CDR2 FQGNSA. The CDR3 has 14 residues. For the CDR3, the DNA is TGTGCCAGCAGCTTGGGCCTAAAAACCTACGAGCAGTACTTC. This gives the protein CASSLGLKTYEQYF.

The chain employs TRBV4-2 and TRBJ2-7; a possible D gene is TRBD1 (6 bases). Germline CDR1 reads LGHNA; CDR2 reads YNFKEQ. V lost 0 bases and J lost 0, with 12 bases in between. This CDR3 comprises 16 residues. CDR3 sequence reads: CASSQDGDILSYEQYF. The CDR3 DNA reads TGTGCCAGCAGCCAAGATGGGGACATCCTCTCCTACGAGCAGTACTTC.

This chain uses TRBV2 with TRBJ2-5; 10 positions match TRBD1. The DNA end is a closer match to TRBJ2-7, so the J assignment may be wrong. The CDR3 has 12 residues. CDR1 is SNHLY and CDR2 is FYNNEI in the germline V gene. The CDR3, as DNA: TGTGCCAGAGGACAGGGGGTGGCCGAGCAGTACTTC. Translated, it gives CARGQGVAEQYF.

This chain uses TRBV7-2 with TRBJ2-3; 7 bases line up with TRBD2. V was pared by 1 base and J by 3 bases, with 4 bases of the junction left unmatched. The germline CDR1 and CDR2 sequences are SGHTA and FQGNSA. The CDR3 has 15 amino acids. CDR3 loop: CASSLVGGVTDTQYF. Here the CDR3 DNA reads TGTGCCAGCAGCTTAGTGGGGGGGGTGACAGATACGCAGTATTTT.

The chain has TRBV5-4 and TRBJ1-5; 10 bases fit TRBD1. Germline V CDR1 and CDR2: SGHNT, YYREEE (reference sequence). The trim removed 4 bases at V and 5 bases at J, leaving 3 bases unmatched. The CDR3 length is 14 residues. CDR3 nucleotide sequence: TGTGCCAGCAGCCCAGGGACAGGGGATCAGCCCCAGCATTTT. Encoded protein: CASSPGTGDQPQHF.

V and J are TRBV27 and TRBJ2-2; TRBD2 matches at 10 bases. The V gene's germline CDR1 is MNHEY and CDR2 SMNVEV (reference sequence). With 2 bases clipped from V and 5 bases from J, the junction kept 5 bases outside the gene matches. The CDR3 spans 16 residues. This CDR3 reads CASSLEASGSTGELFF. The CDR3 DNA follows: TGTGCCAGCAGTTTAGAGGCTAGCGGGAGTACCGGGGAGCTGTTTTTT.

The chain recombines TRBV28 with TRBJ2-7; TRBD1 matches at 8 bases. CDR3 length: 16 residues. Germline trimming cut 6 bases from V and 3 bases from J; bases unmatched to any gene: 13. CDR1 MDHEN and CDR2 SYDVKM come from the germline V gene. This CDR3 reads CASRTGQGWQSYEQYF. In DNA form, the CDR3 reads TGTGCCAGCAGAACAGGACAGGGTTGGCAGAGCTACGAGCAGTACTTC.

The chain employs TRBV4-1 and TRBJ1-1; D is ambiguous. Germline V gene sequence: CDR1 MGHRA, CDR2 YSYEKL. The V gene lost 4 bases and the J gene lost 2 bases, with 14 bases spanning the gap. The CDR3 is 15 residues long. The CDR3 region has the DNA TGCGCCAGCAGCCGCCAGATACAGTCTAACACTGAAGCTTTCTTT. Amino acids: CASSRQIQSNTEAFF.

The chain recombines TRBV5-6 with TRBJ2-2; D gene ambiguous. CDR1 and CDR2 from the germline V gene are SGHDT and YYEEEE. Trimming left V 0 bases short and J 0 bases short, with 9 bases between. The CDR3 sequence is 16 residues long. This CDR3 reads CASSLDSTANTGELFF. CDR3 DNA: TGTGCCAGCAGCTTGGATAGCACCGCGAACACCGGGGAGCTGTTTTTT. Drawing the rest from reference TRBV5-6 and TRBJ2-2, the complete variable domain is DAGVTQSPTHLIKTRGQQVTLRCSPKSGHDTVSWYQQALGQGPQFIFQYYEEEERQRGNFPDRFSGHQFPNYSSELNVNALLLGDSALYLCASSLDSTANTGELFFGEGSRLTVL.

The gene calls are TRBV19 and TRBJ2-3, with 9 bases matching TRBD1. The V gene end was trimmed by 0 bases and the J gene end by 6 bases; junction bases not matched to a gene: 13. Germline CDR1 LNHDA, CDR2 SQIVND (reference sequence). The CDR3 is 18 residues long. CDR3 coding DNA: TGTGCCAGTAGTATAGATTCTACGGGACAGGGCTCGTCGGATACGCAGTATTTT. It translates to CASSIDSTGQGSSDTQYF.

The chain recombines TRBV7-9 with TRBJ2-2; 9 bases align to TRBD1. There are 17 residues in the CDR3. Losses at the gene ends were 5 bases for V and 5 bases for J; bases not matched to a gene: 12. Germline V gene lookup returns CDR1 SEHNR and CDR2 FQNEAQ (reference sequence). Here the CDR3 DNA reads TGTGCCAGCAGCCCCCCCCGCGGACAGGGGATGACCGGGGAGCTGTTTTTT. Its translation is CASSPPRGQGMTGELFF.

The rearrangement joins TRBV2 to TRBJ2-4, with 13 bases identical to TRBD2. The CDR3 loop spans 17 amino acids. Germline loops: CDR1 SNHLY, CDR2 FYNNEI. J was trimmed by 0 bases and V by 5 bases; bases with no gene match: 4. CDR3 amino acids: CASSYGTSGIAKNIQYF. CDR3 DNA sequence: TGTGCCAGCAGTTATGGGACTAGCGGGATAGCCAAAAACATTCAGTACTTC. The whole variable domain, remainder taken from reference TRBV2 and TRBJ2-4, is EPEVTQTPSHQVTQMGQEVILRCVPISNHLYFYWYRQILGQKVEFLVSFYNNEISEKSEIFDDQFSVERPDGSNFTLKIRSTKLEDSAMYFCASSYGTSGIAKNIQYFGAGTRLSVL.

The CDR3 loop reads CASGLGTTEYNEQFF. The CDR3, as DNA: TGTGCTAGTGGTTTGGGGACGACAGAGTACAATGAGCAGTTCTTC. The chain is built from TRBV12-5 and TRBJ2-1; D perhaps matches TRBD1 (5 bases). Germline assignment: CDR1 LGHNT and CDR2 FRNRAP. Trimming shortened V by 1 base and J by 4 bases, and 11 bases separated the two germline ends. This CDR3 is built from 15 residues.

J is TRBJ2-7 and V is TRBV11-2; perhaps TRBD2 as D (6 bases). CDR3 length equals 14 residues. Germline V lookup: CDR1 SGHAT, CDR2 FQNNGV. V dropped 1 base and J dropped 4 bases, with 11 bases sitting between them. The CDR3 sequence: CASSLGDLYYEQYF. The CDR3 DNA is TGTGCCAGCAGCTTAGGGGACTTATATTACGAGCAGTACTTC.

The chain carries TRBV27 and TRBJ2-1, with D maybe TRBD1 (6 bases). Trimming took 7 bases from V and 9 from J, leaving 19 bases between them. Germline CDR1 reads MNHEY; CDR2 reads SMNVEV (reference sequence). The CDR3 is 14 amino acids. As DNA, the CDR3 is TGTGCCAGCATCACCCTGGGGGCCGGCGGTGAGCAGTTCTTC. It codes for CASITLGAGGEQFF.

About this clone: One end of the junction varies from germline; a read error may be responsible. V and J are TRBV7-8 and TRBJ1-6, with 9 bases that match TRBD1. Germline V lookup: CDR1 SGHVS, CDR2 FQNEAQ. The CDR3 contains 15 residues. CDR3 loop: CASSPRDRVSSPLHF. For the CDR3, the DNA is TGTGCCAGCAGCCCTAGGGACAGGGTCAGCTCACCCCTGCACTTT.

The rearrangement uses TRBV18 and TRBJ2-1, with TRBD2 as a possible D gene (5 bases). The length of the CDR3 is 15 residues. Deletions cut 2 bases from V and 3 bases from J, with 11 bases between. Germline values: CDR1 KGHSH, CDR2 LQKENI. CDR3 amino acids: CASSPGAGLYNEQFF. CDR3 in DNA: TGTGCCAGCTCACCAGGCGCGGGCCTCTACAATGAGCAGTTCTTC.

The genes are TRBV5-1 and TRBJ2-1, with 8 bases lining up with TRBD2. In germline, CDR1 is SGHRS, CDR2 YFSETQ. V shed 3 bases, J shed 1 base, and the junction held 12 bases outside the gene matches. This CDR3 contains 18 residues. The CDR3 sequence is CASSSTGGRRTSYNEQFF. The CDR3 region has the DNA TGCGCCAGCAGCTCCACGGGGGGGCGGAGGACTTCCTACAATGAGCAGTTCTTC.

This clone appeared once. The chain couples TRBV7-9 to TRBJ2-3; D might be TRBD2 (6 bases). Trimming took 6 bases from V and 5 from J, leaving 18 bases between them. This CDR3 has 15 amino acids. The germline gives CDR1 SEHNR, CDR2 FQNEAQ (reference sequence). The CDR3 sequence: CASSFGGIGGDTQYF. The CDR3, as DNA: TGTGCCAGCAGTTTTGGGGGGATTGGAGGAGATACGCAGTATTTT.

This chain uses TRBV7-2 with TRBJ2-1; a possible D gene is TRBD2 (5 bases). Germline lookup yields CDR1 SGHTA and CDR2 FQGNSA. The V gene lost 5 bases and the J gene lost 2 bases, with 22 bases spanning the gap. CDR3 length: 18 amino acids. CDR3 DNA: TGTGCCAGCAGCCCTCCGGGGAATCTAGCCTCCCCCTACAATGAGCAGTTCTTC. Protein sequence: CASSPPGNLASPYNEQFF.

The rearrangement uses TRBV19 and TRBJ1-5; D is possibly TRBD1 (5 bases). The CDR3 length is 14 residues. Germline V lookup: CDR1 LNHDA, CDR2 SQIVND (reference sequence). V dropped 7 bases and J dropped 1 base, with 11 bases sitting between them. CDR3 sequence reads: CASNGGGSNQPQHF. CDR3 nucleotide sequence: TGTGCCAGTAATGGGGGGGGGAGCAATCAGCCCCAGCATTTT.

Here the CDR3 DNA reads TGCGCCAGCAGTGACTTCAGCGCCAGGGGCTCCTACGAGCAGTACTTC. Protein product: CASSDFSARGSYEQYF. The V and J genes are TRBV10-2 and TRBJ2-5; D is possibly TRBD1 (6 bases). The J call may not be correct, given that the DNA end is closer to TRBJ2-7. The CDR3 loop spans 16 amino acids. Germline V gene sequence: CDR1 WSHSY, CDR2 SAAADI.

The J gene is TRBJ2-3, the V gene TRBV14, with 8 bases fitting TRBD2. The CDR3 is made up of 14 amino acids. Germline CDR1 and CDR2: SGHDN and FVKESK. V shed 3 bases and J 1 base; nucleotides not matched to a gene: 0. Written as DNA, the CDR3 is TGTGCCAGCAGCCAGACTAGCGGCACAGATACGCAGTATTTT. Protein sequence: CASSQTSGTDTQYF.

The V call is TRBV15, the J call TRBJ2-1; D possibly corresponds to TRBD2 (5 bases). V was trimmed by 5 bases and J by 8 bases, leaving 16 bases between them. Germline CDR1 reads LNHNV; CDR2 reads YYDKDF (reference sequence). The CDR3 has 14 amino acids. The CDR3 nucleotides are TGTGCCACCAGCTCCCCCGGGATTGTCCATGAGCAGTTCTTC. It specifies CATSSPGIVHEQFF.

CDR3 DNA: TGTGCCAGCAGTTTTTCAGGAGGCAGGAACACTGAAGCTTTCTTT. It yields the protein CASSFSGGRNTEAFF. This sequence joins TRBV28 and TRBJ1-1, with D hard to call. V lost 3 bases, J lost 1 base, and 12 bases lay in between. This CDR3 spans 15 amino acids. The germline V gene encodes CDR1 MDHEN and CDR2 SYDVKM.

Only a few counts were recorded for this clone. The chain couples TRBV4-1 to TRBJ2-7; 10 bases map to TRBD1. This CDR3 spans 15 amino acids. Per the germline V gene, CDR1 is MGHRA and CDR2 is YSYEKL. The trim removed 0 bases at V and 8 bases at J, leaving 7 bases unmatched. CDR3 in amino acids: CASSQDGQGGTKQYF. The CDR3 coding sequence is TGCGCCAGCAGCCAAGATGGACAGGGGGGAACAAAGCAGTACTTC.